The sequence of this TCR beta chain was determined in a study of memory B cells and T cells in multiple sclerosis. Comments on this clone: Antigen specificity is unknown.

Assay used: immunoSEQ multiplex PCR; TCRdb lists only in-frame clones, some missing. This sample has some 7,900 clones, with around three fifths found just once. Findings and caveats of the study: Compartments had unequal clone-set sizes, affecting shared clonotype counts.

CDR1 and CDR2 (germline): MNHNY, SVGAGI (reference sequence). This CDR3 spans 10 amino acids. This TCR came from a human donor with multiple sclerosis. The sequencing sample was made of memory (CD45RO+) CD8+ T cells from blood. The chain carries TRBV6-6 and TRBJ2-5; D is undetermined. The J call is in doubt because the DNA end fits TRBJ2-7 better. The CDR3 sequence is CASRDYEQYF. Written as DNA, the CDR3 is TGTGCCAGCAGAGACTACGAGCAGTACTTC.